Listed below are T cell receptor beta chains from one sample, sequenced in a study of T cell repertoires in cytomegalovirus infection. TCRdb reanalysed the reads using MiXCR and keeps one entry per CDR3 protein. The profile shows 640,000 or so distinct CDR3 sequences, roughly 30% of them singletons. Their cognate antigens are unknown. The sample consisted of cultured PBMCs, taken from culture after CMV antigen stimulation. These receptors originate from a human donor in good health (CMV status not recorded). Some clones in this sample may be carry-over from other donors' samples. Each CDR3 is given with its conserved first and last residue. Fields, in order: clone size, D gene, J gene, V gene, CDR3 DNA, CDR3 protein. D genes are given only for firm matches. Some rows mark clone size as missing; the rest say once, few, many or name a class of expanded clone.

clone size: .
D gene: TRBD2
J gene: TRBJ2-3
V gene: TRBV5-4
CDR3 DNA: TGTGCCAGCAGCCCGCTAGGGGCGGGGGGGCCAAACACAGATACGCAGTATTTT
CDR3 protein: CASSPLGAGGPNTDTQYF

clone size: .
D gene: TRBD1
J gene: TRBJ1-6
V gene: TRBV20-1
CDR3 DNA: TGCAGTGCTACTCCGGGACAGGGGATTTTTTCACCCCTCCACTTT
CDR3 protein: CSATPGQGIFSPLHF

clone size: .
D gene: .
J gene: TRBJ2-3
V gene: TRBV7-2
CDR3 DNA: TGTGCCAGCAGCATCACGGAAGATACGCAGTATTTT
CDR3 protein: CASSITEDTQYF

clone size: .
D gene: .
J gene: TRBJ1-1
V gene: TRBV3-1
CDR3 DNA: TGTGCCAGCAGCCAAGTGACAACTGAAGCTTTCTTT
CDR3 protein: CASSQVTTEAFF

clone size: .
D gene: .
J gene: TRBJ1-2
V gene: TRBV27
CDR3 DNA: TGTGCCAGCAGTTCCCGGGTAGAGGTCTATGGCTACACCTTC
CDR3 protein: CASSSRVEVYGYTF

clone size: .
D gene: .
J gene: TRBJ1-1
V gene: TRBV5-1
CDR3 DNA: TGCGCCAGCAGCTGGGGCGGGATGAACACTGAAGCTTTCTTT
CDR3 protein: CASSWGGMNTEAFF

clone size: .
D gene: .
J gene: TRBJ2-1
V gene: TRBV10-3
CDR3 DNA: TGTGCCATCAGTGACGGGGATAGCTCCTACAATGAGCAGTTCTTC
CDR3 protein: CAISDGDSSYNEQFF

clone size: few
D gene: TRBD1
J gene: TRBJ1-2
V gene: TRBV5-4
CDR3 DNA: TGTGCCAGCAGCGTAGGGACAGGGAGTGGCTACACCTTC
CDR3 protein: CASSVGTGSGYTF

clone size: .
D gene: .
J gene: TRBJ2-2
V gene: TRBV6-6
CDR3 DNA: TGTGCCAGCAGTGCGGTCCGAAGAACAAACACCGGGGAGCTGTTTTTT
CDR3 protein: CASSAVRRTNTGELFF

clone size: .
D gene: TRBD1
J gene: TRBJ1-5
V gene: TRBV19
CDR3 DNA: TGTGCCAGTAGTATAGATCGGACAGGGGGTGGTTGGAGCAATCAGCCCCAGCATTTT
CDR3 protein: CASSIDRTGGGWSNQPQHF

clone size: .
D gene: .
J gene: TRBJ2-7
V gene: TRBV25-1
CDR3 DNA: TGTGCCAGCAGTGAAACCGGTACAGGGTTCCCCTACGAGCAGTACTTC
CDR3 protein: CASSETGTGFPYEQYF

clone size: many
D gene: TRBD2
J gene: TRBJ2-7
V gene: TRBV7-2
CDR3 DNA: TGTGCCAGCAGCCCCGGGACTAGCGGGAGTTTGGTGTGGGAGCAGTACTTC
CDR3 protein: CASSPGTSGSLVWEQYF

clone size: .
D gene: .
J gene: TRBJ2-5
V gene: TRBV15
CDR3 DNA: TGTGCCACCAGCAAATGGAGGAAGACCCAGTACTTC
CDR3 protein: CATSKWRKTQYF

clone size: few
D gene: .
J gene: TRBJ2-5
V gene: TRBV6-1
CDR3 DNA: TGTGCCAGCAGTGACCAGGCCTTAGAGACCCAGTACTTC
CDR3 protein: CASSDQALETQYF

clone size: few
D gene: .
J gene: TRBJ2-3
V gene: TRBV15
CDR3 DNA: TGTGCCACCAGCCCTTTTCGGGTCACGGGTGTGGGAGATACGCAGTATTTT
CDR3 protein: CATSPFRVTGVGDTQYF

clone size: .
D gene: TRBD1
J gene: TRBJ1-5
V gene: TRBV6-6
CDR3 DNA: TGTGCCAGCACCCAGACAGGGCGCCAGCCCCAGCATTTT
CDR3 protein: CASTQTGRQPQHF

clone size: few
D gene: TRBD1
J gene: TRBJ1-2
V gene: TRBV7-9
CDR3 DNA: TGTGCCAGCGGCGGACAGGGGATCTATGGCTACACCTTC
CDR3 protein: CASGGQGIYGYTF

clone size: few
D gene: TRBD1
J gene: TRBJ1-3
V gene: TRBV7-2
CDR3 DNA: TGTGCCAGCAGCTTAATGACAGGGGGTGGAAACACCATATATTTT
CDR3 protein: CASSLMTGGGNTIYF

clone size: many
D gene: .
J gene: TRBJ2-1
V gene: TRBV11-2
CDR3 DNA: TGTGCCAGCACCGACATGGTTCCTTACAATGAGCAGTTCTTC
CDR3 protein: CASTDMVPYNEQFF

clone size: .
D gene: .
J gene: TRBJ1-1
V gene: TRBV10-3
CDR3 DNA: TGTGCCATCAGTGAACCGAGCAGGACGAACACTGAAGCTTTCTTT
CDR3 protein: CAISEPSRTNTEAFF

clone size: .
D gene: .
J gene: TRBJ2-3
V gene: TRBV12-3/TRBV12-4
CDR3 DNA: TGTGCCAGCAGTTTAATGGGGCAGGCCATGGATACGCAGTATTTT
CDR3 protein: CASSLMGQAMDTQYF

clone size: .
D gene: .
J gene: TRBJ1-2
V gene: TRBV11-2
CDR3 DNA: TGTGCCAGCAGCATGGACAGCTACTATGGCTACACCTTC
CDR3 protein: CASSMDSYYGYTF

clone size: .
D gene: .
J gene: TRBJ1-5
V gene: TRBV28
CDR3 DNA: TGTGCCAGCAGTCCCCGGACCCAGGGGAGCAATCAGCCCCAGCATTTT
CDR3 protein: CASSPRTQGSNQPQHF

clone size: few
D gene: .
J gene: TRBJ1-5
V gene: TRBV19
CDR3 DNA: TGTGCCAGTAGTGCGGGGGGCGCAGGGTTTCAACAGCCCCAGCATTTT
CDR3 protein: CASSAGGAGFQQPQHF

clone size: few
D gene: TRBD2
J gene: TRBJ2-1
V gene: TRBV7-8
CDR3 DNA: TGTGCCAGCAGCTTAGCGGAGCGGGGGGGCGGCTCCTACAATGAGCAGTTCTTC
CDR3 protein: CASSLAERGGGSYNEQFF

clone size: .
D gene: .
J gene: TRBJ1-1
V gene: TRBV6-1
CDR3 DNA: TGTGCCAGCAGTGAATCTTGGGGCTTGGACACTGAAGCTTTCTTT
CDR3 protein: CASSESWGLDTEAFF

clone size: .
D gene: .
J gene: TRBJ2-1
V gene: TRBV7-2
CDR3 DNA: TGTGCCAGCAGCTTTCCCAGCCTTTTGGAGCAGTTCTTC
CDR3 protein: CASSFPSLLEQFF

clone size: .
D gene: .
J gene: TRBJ1-1
V gene: TRBV12-3/TRBV12-4
CDR3 DNA: TGTGCCAGCAGCCCAGACACAGGGATGAACACTGAAGCTTTCTTT
CDR3 protein: CASSPDTGMNTEAFF

clone size: .
D gene: .
J gene: TRBJ2-1
V gene: TRBV9
CDR3 DNA: TGTGCCAGCAGCGTAGCTCGCCTCACCAAGCAGCACAATGAGCAGTTCTTC
CDR3 protein: CASSVARLTKQHNEQFF

clone size: many
D gene: .
J gene: TRBJ2-4
V gene: TRBV7-2
CDR3 DNA: TGTGCCAGCAGCTTAGAAGGGGGTGGGGGCATTCAGTACTTC
CDR3 protein: CASSLEGGGGIQYF

clone size: .
D gene: TRBD1
J gene: TRBJ1-5
V gene: TRBV12-3/TRBV12-4
CDR3 DNA: TGTGCCAGCACCCGACAGGGAGGTCAGCCCCAGCATTTT
CDR3 protein: CASTRQGGQPQHF

clone size: once
D gene: TRBD1
J gene: TRBJ1-5
V gene: TRBV2
CDR3 DNA: TGTGCCAGCACCCTAGGACAGGGCCGGGCTCAGCCCCAGCATTTT
CDR3 protein: CASTLGQGRAQPQHF

clone size: .
D gene: .
J gene: TRBJ2-7
V gene: TRBV12-3/TRBV12-4
CDR3 DNA: TGTGCCAGCGGGAAGGACAGATTCTCCTACGAGCAGTACTTC
CDR3 protein: CASGKDRFSYEQYF

clone size: few
D gene: .
J gene: TRBJ2-7
V gene: TRBV7-6
CDR3 DNA: TGTGCCAGCAGCTTAGGTTTCGGGGGGCCACACGAGCAGTACTTC
CDR3 protein: CASSLGFGGPHEQYF

clone size: .
D gene: TRBD2
J gene: TRBJ2-5
V gene: TRBV4-1
CDR3 DNA: TGCGCCAGCAGCCAACGGACTAGCGGGGGCCCGTACCAAGAGACCCAGTACTTC
CDR3 protein: CASSQRTSGGPYQETQYF

clone size: few
D gene: .
J gene: TRBJ2-3
V gene: TRBV7-2
CDR3 DNA: TGTGCCAGCAGCCCATTGGGTTATTGGGGTGCAGATACGCAGTATTTT
CDR3 protein: CASSPLGYWGADTQYF

clone size: .
D gene: TRBD2
J gene: TRBJ2-1
V gene: TRBV7-9
CDR3 DNA: TGTGCCAGCAGCTTAGCGGGGGCGGGGGGGCTCTACAATGAGCAGTTCTTC
CDR3 protein: CASSLAGAGGLYNEQFF

clone size: .
D gene: .
J gene: TRBJ2-1
V gene: TRBV10-3
CDR3 DNA: TGTGCCATCAGTGGTGTTGGGGACGACAATGAGCAGTTCTTC
CDR3 protein: CAISGVGDDNEQFF

clone size: .
D gene: .
J gene: TRBJ1-2
V gene: TRBV7-2
CDR3 DNA: TGTGCCAGCAGCTTAGGGTGGCAGAGTGATGGCTACACCTTC
CDR3 protein: CASSLGWQSDGYTF

clone size: .
D gene: .
J gene: TRBJ2-1
V gene: TRBV12-5
CDR3 DNA: TGTGCTAGTGCCCGGAACAATGAGCAGTTCTTC
CDR3 protein: CASARNNEQFF

clone size: .
D gene: .
J gene: TRBJ2-5
V gene: TRBV20-1
CDR3 DNA: TGCAGTGCTAGAGATACTAGCATCGAGACCCAGTACTTC
CDR3 protein: CSARDTSIETQYF

clone size: many
D gene: .
J gene: TRBJ2-7
V gene: TRBV12-5
CDR3 DNA: TGTGCTAGTGGTTTGCAATACGAGCAGTACTTC
CDR3 protein: CASGLQYEQYF

clone size: .
D gene: TRBD1
J gene: TRBJ2-7
V gene: TRBV10-2
CDR3 DNA: TGCGCCAGCAGCCGAGACAGGGAAGAAAAAGGCGAGCAGTACTTC
CDR3 protein: CASSRDREEKGEQYF

clone size: .
D gene: TRBD2
J gene: TRBJ2-1
V gene: TRBV4-3
CDR3 DNA: TGCGCCAGCAGCCAAGATATTCCTAGCGGGAGTTCCCCCTACAATGAGCAGTTCTTC
CDR3 protein: CASSQDIPSGSSPYNEQFF

clone size: .
D gene: TRBD1
J gene: TRBJ1-2
V gene: TRBV2
CDR3 DNA: TGTGCCAGCATGGGGACAGGGGCCTTAGCTAACTATGGCTACACCTTC
CDR3 protein: CASMGTGALANYGYTF

clone size: few
D gene: TRBD2
J gene: TRBJ2-3
V gene: TRBV10-3
CDR3 DNA: TGTGCCATCAGTGGGGGGCCGGCGGGGGGTAGCACAGATACGCAGTATTTT
CDR3 protein: CAISGGPAGGSTDTQYF

clone size: many
D gene: .
J gene: TRBJ2-3
V gene: TRBV7-9
CDR3 DNA: TGTGCCAGCAGCTTAACAGCCGATACGCAGTATTTT
CDR3 protein: CASSLTADTQYF

clone size: few
D gene: .
J gene: TRBJ1-2
V gene: TRBV7-2
CDR3 DNA: TGTGCCAGCAGCTTACCGGGGGCGGGGGGCTACACCTTC
CDR3 protein: CASSLPGAGGYTF

clone size: .
D gene: .
J gene: TRBJ2-1
V gene: TRBV5-1
CDR3 DNA: TGCGCCAGCAGCTTGGTGGCGGGACGGTATGAGCAGTTCTTC
CDR3 protein: CASSLVAGRYEQFF

clone size: .
D gene: .
J gene: TRBJ2-7
V gene: TRBV7-9
CDR3 DNA: TGTGCCAGCAGCTTAGAGACGGTTACCTACGAGCAGTACTTC
CDR3 protein: CASSLETVTYEQYF

clone size: .
D gene: .
J gene: TRBJ2-1
V gene: TRBV2
CDR3 DNA: TGTGCCAGCACGATCGGGGTTAGGAATGAGCAGTTCTTC
CDR3 protein: CASTIGVRNEQFF

clone size: .
D gene: TRBD2
J gene: TRBJ2-7
V gene: TRBV7-2
CDR3 DNA: TGTGCCAGCAGGGATGGGACTAGCGGGAGGAACGAGCAGTACTTC
CDR3 protein: CASRDGTSGRNEQYF

clone size: .
D gene: .
J gene: TRBJ1-6
V gene: TRBV10-3
CDR3 DNA: TGTGCCATCTCCGGGCGAGATGCTTCACCCCTCCACTTT
CDR3 protein: CAISGRDASPLHF

clone size: few
D gene: .
J gene: TRBJ1-5
V gene: TRBV19
CDR3 DNA: TGTGCCAGTAGTATAGACGGAATTAGCAATCAGCCCCAGCATTTT
CDR3 protein: CASSIDGISNQPQHF